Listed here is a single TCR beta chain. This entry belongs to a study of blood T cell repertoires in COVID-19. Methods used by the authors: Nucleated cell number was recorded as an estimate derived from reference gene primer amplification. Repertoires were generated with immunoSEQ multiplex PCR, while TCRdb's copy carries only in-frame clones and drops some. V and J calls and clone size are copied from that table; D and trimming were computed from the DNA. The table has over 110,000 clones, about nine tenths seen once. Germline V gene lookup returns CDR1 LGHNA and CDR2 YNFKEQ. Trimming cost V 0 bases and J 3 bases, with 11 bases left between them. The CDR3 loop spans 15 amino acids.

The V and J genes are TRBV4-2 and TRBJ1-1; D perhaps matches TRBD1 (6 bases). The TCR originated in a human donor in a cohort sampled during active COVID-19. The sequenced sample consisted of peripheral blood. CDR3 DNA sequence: TGTGCCAGCAGCCAAGATCAGGGGCGGTACACTGAAGCTTTCTTT. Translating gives CASSQDQGRYTEAFF.